Following are 22 T cell receptor beta chains from one sample sequenced in a study of T cells after yellow fever vaccination. TCRdb passed the 5' RACE reads through MiXCR, listing each CDR3 protein once. The table lists about 340,000 distinct CDR3 sequences, about 4% of them singletons, with 20% to 25% in the top ten. The material was PBMCs, obtained 5 days after the yellow fever booster vaccination. All receptors come from a young man who received the YFV17D yellow fever vaccine.

This clonotype was seen more than once but under ten times. The chain is built from TRBV5-4 and TRBJ2-5; tentatively, D is TRBD2 (5 bases). CDR3 length: 14 residues. Germline-derived CDR1 and CDR2 are SGHNT and YYREEE (reference sequence). With 6 bases removed from V and 1 base from J, the gap between germline ends came to 13 bases. DNA for the CDR3: TGTGCCAGCAAGGACGGAGGAACCCAAGAGACCCAGTACTTC. As protein: CASKDGGTQETQYF.

This chain's CDR3 is CASSYWDNEQFF. The CDR3 nucleotides read TGTGCCAGCAGTTATTGGGACAATGAGCAGTTCTTC. The chain uses TRBV6-2 or TRBV6-3 and TRBJ2-1; D remains ambiguous. This CDR3 spans 12 amino acids. Germline CDR1 and CDR2: MNHEY and SVGEGT. V dropped 3 bases and J dropped 5 bases, with 5 bases sitting between them.

This clonotype has just a few counts. The chain couples TRBV11-2 to TRBJ2-5, with D possibly called TRBD1 or TRBD2 (5 bases each). Between the trimmed V and J ends, which lost 4 bases and 5 bases, there was a span of 14 bases. The CDR3 contains 14 residues. Germline CDR1 reads SGHAT; CDR2 reads FQNNGV. The CDR3 is CASSWDARRETQYF. DNA for the CDR3: TGTGCCAGCAGCTGGGACGCCCGGAGGGAGACCCAGTACTTC. Full variable domain (missing parts from reference TRBV11-2 and TRBJ2-5): EAGVAQSPRYKIIEKRQSVAFWCNPISGHATLYWYQQILGQGPKLLIQFQNNGVVDDSQLPKDRFSAERLKGVDSTLKIQPAKLEDSAVYLCASSWDARRETQYFGPGTRLLVL.

Many counts were recorded for this clonotype. This chain uses TRBV5-1 with TRBJ1-2, with 8 bases lining up with TRBD1. V gave up 0 bases and J gave up 1 base; unmatched junction bases: 2. The CDR3 is 15 amino acids. Germline V gene data show CDR1 as SGHRS and CDR2 as YFSETQ. CDR3 amino acids: CASSLAGQGNYGYTF. The CDR3 nucleotides read TGCGCCAGCAGCTTGGCCGGACAGGGTAACTATGGCTACACCTTC. Based on the CDR3 plus reference TRBV5-1 and TRBJ1-2, the full variable domain is KAGVTQTPRYLIKTRGQQVTLSCSPISGHRSVSWYQQTPGQGLQFLFEYFSETQRNKGNFPGRFSGRQFSNSRSEMNVSTLELGDSALYLCASSLAGQGNYGYTFGSGTRLTVV.

This clonotype was observed a handful of times. CDR3 sequence: CASPRGGQFF. The CDR3 DNA is TGTGCCAGCCCTAGAGGGGGGCAGTTCTTC. The chain combines TRBV6-5 with TRBJ2-1, with D possibly matching TRBD1 (6 bases). This CDR3 has 10 amino acids. Trimming stripped 8 bases from V and 12 bases from J, with 11 bases between. Germline assignment: CDR1 MNHEY and CDR2 SVGAGI.

This clonotype showed up many times. The chain links TRBV6-5 to TRBJ1-5; no reliable D call. The CDR3 sequence is 14 residues long. CDR1 MNHEY and CDR2 SVGAGI come from the germline V gene. V was pared by 6 bases and J by 0 bases, with 9 bases between. The CDR3 loop reads CASRAGNSNQPQHF. The CDR3, as DNA: TGTGCCAGCAGGGCGGGGAATAGCAATCAGCCCCAGCATTTT.

The chain uses TRBV28 and TRBJ1-6; D may be TRBD1 (6 bases). CDR1 is MDHEN, CDR2 SYDVKM, per germline. V shed 8 bases and J shed 5 bases, with 16 bases lying between them. The CDR3 totals 15 residues. The CDR3 loop reads CASGEGDRDNSPLHF. DNA for the CDR3: TGTGCCAGCGGAGAGGGGGATCGTGATAATTCACCCCTCCACTTT.

The chain combines TRBV5-1 with TRBJ2-7; 7 bases match TRBD1. Per the germline V gene, CDR1 is SGHRS and CDR2 is YFSETQ. The CDR3 has 13 residues. J gave up 4 bases and V 1 base, and 2 bases lay outside the gene matches. The CDR3 reads CASSLTGAYEQYV. CDR3 DNA: TGCGCCAGCAGCTTGACAGGGGCTTACGAGCAGTACGTC.

This clonotype occurred a few times. The chain uses TRBV9 and TRBJ1-5, with unresolved D. The CDR3 totals 13 residues. With 0 bases removed from V and 7 bases from J, the gap between germline ends came to 8 bases. The germline CDR1 and CDR2 sequences are SGDLS and YYNGEE. CDR3 loop: CASSVGWQQPQHF. The CDR3 bases are TGTGCCAGCAGCGTAGGGTGGCAACAGCCCCAGCATTTT.

The chain joins TRBV18 to TRBJ2-3; D unresolved. The CDR3 runs 13 residues. V lost 3 bases and J 5 bases, leaving 9 bases between the germline ends. Per the germline V gene, CDR1 is KGHSH and CDR2 is LQKENI. The chain's CDR3 is CASSPDSQDTQYF. The CDR3 nucleotides are TGTGCCAGCTCACCCGATTCTCAAGATACGCAGTATTTT.

The chain couples TRBV7-3 to TRBJ2-1; D not certain. V was clipped by 5 bases and J by 10 bases, with 12 bases between them. CDR1 SGHTA and CDR2 FQGTGA come from the germline V gene. The CDR3 length is 12 residues. CDR3 region: CASSPLFGEQFF. Here the CDR3 DNA reads TGTGCCAGCAGCCCGTTATTCGGGGAGCAGTTCTTC.

This clonotype was detected many times. The rearrangement joins TRBV4-1 to TRBJ2-5; 12 bases match TRBD2. Germline-derived CDR1 and CDR2 are MGHRA and YSYEKL. The V and J ends lost 4 bases and 5 bases, in that order; junction bases with no gene match: 5. The CDR3 totals 15 residues. This CDR3 reads CASSPPGLAGETQYF. In DNA, the CDR3 is TGCGCCAGCAGCCCCCCAGGACTAGCGGGGGAGACCCAGTACTTC.

The rearrangement joins TRBV5-1 to TRBJ2-1; D is ambiguous. In germline, CDR1 is SGHRS, CDR2 YFSETQ. CDR3 length equals 15 residues. Trimming left V 4 bases short and J 1 base short, with 12 bases between. In nucleotides, the CDR3 is TGCGCCAGCAGCGTAAGAGAATTATCCTACAATGAGCAGTTCTTC. Residues: CASSVRELSYNEQFF.

This clonotype was counted between two and nine times. The rearrangement links TRBV15 to TRBJ2-7, with 7 bases that match TRBD1. The CDR3 contains 13 residues. CDR1 and CDR2 (germline): LNHNV, YYDKDF (reference sequence). The V and J ends lost 3 bases and 2 bases, in that order; junction bases with no gene match: 1. The CDR3 DNA follows: TGTGCCACCAGCAGGGACAGGACCTACGAGCAGTACTTC. It is translated as CATSRDRTYEQYF.

The genes are TRBV6-5 and TRBJ1-1; TRBD1 matches 9 bases. Trimming at V came to 6 bases and at J to 4 bases, leaving 9 bases not matched to a gene. The CDR3 length is 15 residues. Germline loops: CDR1 MNHEY, CDR2 SVGAGI. This CDR3 is CASREPGQGITEAFF. In DNA form, the CDR3 reads TGTGCCAGCAGAGAACCGGGACAGGGAATCACTGAAGCTTTCTTT.

This clonotype was observed many times. The chain links TRBV20-1 to TRBJ2-1; 8 bases match TRBD2. Germline V gene sequence: CDR1 DFQATT, CDR2 SNEGSKA (reference sequence). This CDR3 comprises 15 residues. Trimming cost V 0 bases and J 5 bases; bases outside gene matches: 6. Written as DNA, the CDR3 is TGCAGTGCTAGAGAGACGGGGGGGAGGGACAATGAGCAGTTCTTC. Its protein product is CSARETGGRDNEQFF.

This clonotype was counted many times. The chain combines TRBV7-2 with TRBJ2-5; 8 bases map to TRBD1. V lost 2 bases and J lost 1; bases outside the gene matches: 3. The CDR3 loop spans 15 amino acids. Per the germline V gene, CDR1 is SGHTA and CDR2 is FQGNSA. The CDR3 loop is CASSLWTGSQETQYF. The CDR3 coding sequence is TGTGCCAGCAGCTTATGGACAGGGTCCCAAGAGACCCAGTACTTC. Supplemented by reference TRBV7-2 and TRBJ2-5, the full variable domain reads GAGVSQSPSNKVTEKGKDVELRCDPISGHTALYWYRQSLGQGLEFLIYFQGNSAPDKSGLPSDRFSAERTGGSVSTLTIQRTQQEDSAVYLCASSLWTGSQETQYFGPGTRLLVL.

CDR3 region: CSVEDQNGQPQHF. The CDR3, as DNA: TGCAGCGTTGAGGATCAGAACGGACAGCCCCAGCATTTT. The rearrangement links TRBV29-1 to TRBJ1-5; D not certain. Trimming took 3 bases from V and 7 from J, leaving 13 bases between them. The CDR3 extends over 13 amino acids. Germline V gene lookup returns CDR1 SQVTM and CDR2 ANQGSEA.

The rearrangement links TRBV19 to TRBJ2-3; 7 bases map to TRBD2. Germline V lookup: CDR1 LNHDA, CDR2 SQIVND (reference sequence). The trim removed 3 bases at V and 6 bases at J, leaving 9 bases unmatched. The CDR3 contains 15 residues. DNA for the CDR3: TGTGCCAGTAGTATTAGTAAGCGGGATGGTGATACGCAGTATTTT. This gives the protein CASSISKRDGDTQYF.

V is TRBV4-3 and J is TRBJ2-7; D perhaps matches TRBD2 (6 bases). Trimming left V 8 bases short and J 5 bases short, with 13 bases between. The CDR3 extends over 12 amino acids. CDR1 LGHNA and CDR2 YSLEER come from the germline V gene. CDR3 in DNA: TGCGCCAGCCGGAGAGGCGGGGACGAGCAGTACGTC. Protein: CASRRGGDEQYV.

The chain carries TRBV12-3 or TRBV12-4 and TRBJ2-5; TRBD1 or TRBD2 may be the D gene (5 bases each). The CDR3 runs 14 residues. Trimming cost V 3 bases and J 2 bases, with 10 bases left between them. The DNA of the CDR3 is TGTGCCAGCAGTTTTCAGGGAGCGCAAGAGACCCAGTACTTC. Its translation is CASSFQGAQETQYF.

This clonotype was counted many times. J is TRBJ2-7 and V is TRBV5-1; TRBD2 matches 12 bases. The germline V gene encodes CDR1 SGHRS and CDR2 YFSETQ. CDR3 length: 15 amino acids. V shed 2 bases, J shed 2 bases, and the junction held 2 bases outside the gene matches. CDR3 nucleotide sequence: TGCGCCAGCAGCTTTCTAGCGGGGGGGACCTACGAGCAGTACGTC. Protein product: CASSFLAGGTYEQYV.